This T cell receptor beta chain is from a study of T cell repertoires in cytomegalovirus infection. Overall study: Matching HLA type, along with CMV infection, was indicated by public TCR beta signatures. Study-level points and caveats: Summed public TCR beta family frequency identified CMV carriers bearing the relevant HLA. In two of eight donors, the top clonotype was HLA-C-restricted CMV-specific.

The V end was cut by 1 base, the J end by 1 base, with 12 bases between. Looked up from germline, CDR1 is MDHEN and CDR2 is SYDVKM. The CDR3 is 16 residues long. TCRdb analysed the reads with MiXCR anew, one entry per CDR3 protein. The table shows about 900,000 distinct CDR3 sequences, with approximately 33% occurring only once. The table lists this clonotype with many counts. Its specificity is not known. This TCR was sampled from a human donor in good health (CMV status not recorded). Some clones in this sample may be carry-over from other donors' samples. The rearrangement uses TRBV28 and TRBJ2-3; D is uncertain. Specimen: cultured CD8+ T cells from PBMCs, collected from culture after CMV antigen stimulation. The CDR3 reads CASSLSAELRTDTQYF. The CDR3 region has the DNA TGTGCCAGCAGTTTATCGGCAGAACTACGCACAGATACGCAGTATTTT.